Below are 26 T cell receptor beta chains sequenced from a single sample in a study of CD8+ T cells in alopecia areata. TCR sequencing used cDNA made by reverse transcription of extracted RNA. Generated by immunoSEQ multiplex PCR, the TCRdb table keeps only in-frame clones and is missing some. Seen here are 150,000 to 160,000 clones, 40% to 60% observed once, and the top ten hold just under 20%. This specimen consisted of CD8+ T cells sorted from blood, obtained at week 0. These receptor sequences come from a human donor with alopecia areata.

This clone appeared a few times. The rearrangement joins TRBV9 to TRBJ1-1, with no clear D. V was cut by 4 bases and J by 1 base, with 11 bases left in between. The CDR3 is 14 residues long. The germline V gene has CDR1 SGDLS and CDR2 YYNGEE. For the CDR3, the DNA is TGTGCCAGCAGCCCCCCAAGGGAGAACACTGAAGCTTTCTTT. Amino acid sequence: CASSPPRENTEAFF.

In its sample, this clone was seen a few times. This chain joins TRBV28 and TRBJ1-5, with D possibly matching TRBD1 (6 bases). Per germline, CDR1 MDHEN and CDR2 SYDVKM. Trimming removed 3 bases at V and 2 bases at J, with 8 bases between. The length of the CDR3 is 14 residues. CDR3 residues: CASSFYRGNQPQHF. As DNA, the CDR3 is TGTGCCAGCAGTTTTTACAGGGGCAATCAGCCCCAGCATTTT.

This clone was picked up a small number of times. This sequence joins TRBV7-9 and TRBJ2-7; possible D gene TRBD1, 5 bases. The CDR3 loop spans 11 amino acids. V gave up 5 bases and J gave up 4 bases, with 6 bases separating them. Germline V lookup: CDR1 SEHNR, CDR2 FQNEAQ (reference sequence). In DNA, the CDR3 is TGTGCCAGCAGCAAGGGGTACGAGCAGTACTTC. This codes for CASSKGYEQYF.

The chain links TRBV6-6 to TRBJ1-4, with a weak D call TRBD1 (5 bases). V lost 0 bases and J 6 bases, leaving 14 bases between the germline ends. The CDR3 contains 16 residues. CDR1 and CDR2 (germline): MNHNY, SVGAGI (reference sequence). The CDR3 nucleotides are TGTGCCAGCAGTTACTCGATAAGGGGCGGCGATGAAAAACTGTTTTTT. Encoded protein: CASSYSIRGGDEKLFF.

This chain links TRBV2 with TRBJ1-1, with 9 bases aligning to TRBD1. This CDR3 comprises 15 residues. J was trimmed by 4 bases and V by 2 bases; bases with no gene match: 5. The germline gives CDR1 SNHLY, CDR2 FYNNEI. The CDR3 sequence: CASSERTGASTEAFF. CDR3 in DNA: TGTGCCAGCAGTGAACGGACAGGGGCATCCACTGAAGCTTTCTTT.

This clone appeared a few times. This chain uses TRBV7-9 with TRBJ2-3; tentative D call: TRBD1 (5 bases). The CDR3 contains 13 residues. The germline CDR1 and CDR2 sequences are SEHNR and FQNEAQ (reference sequence). V lost 4 bases and J lost 11, with 16 bases in between. CDR3 DNA sequence: TGTGCCAGCAGCTCGACCAGGGCGGCCGGGCAGTATTTT. Translated, it gives CASSSTRAAGQYF. Using reference TRBV7-9 and TRBJ2-3 for the parts outside the CDR3, the full variable domain is DTGVSQNPRHKITKRGQNVTFRCDPISEHNRLYWYRQTLGQGPEFLTYFQNEAQLEKSRLLSDRFSAERPKGSFSTLEIQRTEQGDSAMYLCASSSTRAAGQYFGPGTRLTVL.

The chain couples TRBV30 to TRBJ2-7; 7 positions agree with TRBD2. CDR3 length: 15 residues. Germline trimming cut 4 bases from V and 3 bases from J; bases unmatched to any gene: 12. Germline assignment: CDR1 GTSNPN and CDR2 SVGIG (reference sequence). The CDR3 region has the DNA TGTGCCTGGATTTCGGCGACGGGGGGTATCTACGAGCAGTACTTC. Translation: CAWISATGGIYEQYF.

The gene calls are TRBV6-1 and TRBJ1-2; no firm D call. Trimming took off 2 bases at V and 8 bases at J, with 21 bases between the two ends. This CDR3 is built from 16 residues. In germline, CDR1 is MNHNS, CDR2 SASEGT. The CDR3 region is CASSEFGSGNPMGYTF. CDR3 nucleotide sequence: TGTGCCAGCAGTGAATTCGGCAGCGGCAACCCCATGGGCTACACCTTC.

This clone occurred a few times. This chain joins TRBV7-2 and TRBJ2-6; D not resolved. The CDR3 extends over 16 amino acids. Germline V gene lookup returns CDR1 SGHTA and CDR2 FQGNSA. V lost 8 bases and J lost 0, with 14 bases in between. CDR3 sequence reads: CASEQSVLSGANVLTF. In nucleotides, the CDR3 is TGTGCCAGCGAACAGTCAGTCCTCTCTGGGGCCAACGTCCTGACTTTC.

The gene calls are TRBV4-2 and TRBJ2-7; 7 nucleotides agree with TRBD1. V lost 4 bases and J lost 3; bases outside the gene matches: 9. Germline V CDR1 and CDR2: LGHNA, YNFKEQ. The CDR3 consists of 15 residues. CDR3: CASSPTPGQSYEQYF. CDR3 sequence (DNA): TGTGCCAGCAGCCCCACCCCGGGACAGAGCTACGAGCAGTACTTC.

This clone has only a few counts. The rearrangement uses TRBV9 and TRBJ1-1; D remains ambiguous. Germline-derived CDR1 and CDR2 are SGDLS and YYNGEE. V was clipped by 0 bases and J by 6 bases, with 9 bases between them. The CDR3 sequence is 13 residues long. Written as DNA, the CDR3 is TGTGCCAGCAGCGTAGATATAATGGCTGAAGCTTTCTTT. Amino acids: CASSVDIMAEAFF.

The J gene is TRBJ2-3, the V gene TRBV11-2; D is perhaps TRBD2 (6 bases). The length of the CDR3 is 12 residues. Trimming took 4 bases from V and 10 from J, leaving 12 bases between them. The germline V gene has CDR1 SGHAT and CDR2 FQNNGV. CDR3 in amino acids: CASSYTSTSQYF. The CDR3 nucleotides read TGTGCCAGCAGCTACACTAGCACCTCGCAGTATTTT. Full variable domain (rest looked up from reference TRBV11-2 and TRBJ2-3): EAGVAQSPRYKIIEKRQSVAFWCNPISGHATLYWYQQILGQGPKLLIQFQNNGVVDDSQLPKDRFSAERLKGVDSTLKIQPAKLEDSAVYLCASSYTSTSQYFGPGTRLTVL.

This chain connects TRBV7-8 to TRBJ1-1; possible D gene TRBD1, 6 bases. There are 15 residues in the CDR3. The V and J ends lost 3 bases and 7 bases respectively, with 18 bases between them. Germline values: CDR1 SGHVS, CDR2 FQNEAQ. CDR3 nucleotides: TGTGCCAGCAGCTTGGGCGTAGGGGGTAGTGGTGAAGCTTTCTTT. Protein: CASSLGVGGSGEAFF.

Concerning this clone itself: Other DNA sequences within the sample encode an identical CDR3. The gene calls are TRBV7-6 and TRBJ1-1; tentatively, D is TRBD1 (5 bases). V was pared by 1 base and J by 5 bases, with 14 bases between. The germline gives CDR1 SGHVS, CDR2 FNYEAQ. CDR3 length: 15 residues. The CDR3 coding sequence is TGTGCCAGCAGCTTAGAGGGGCAGGGAGGTACTGAAGCTTTCTTT. Residues: CASSLEGQGGTEAFF.

The chain employs TRBV30 and TRBJ2-3, with a weak D call TRBD1 (6 bases). With 7 bases removed from V and 4 bases from J, the gap between germline ends came to 15 bases. Germline V gene sequence: CDR1 GTSNPN, CDR2 SVGIG (reference sequence). The CDR3 contains 13 residues. The DNA of the CDR3 is TGTGCCTTAGACAGGTTGGGGGCAGATACGCAGTATTTT. The encoded protein is CALDRLGADTQYF.

This clone was seen a few times. This rearrangement joins TRBV30 to TRBJ2-5; D unresolved. With 4 bases removed from V and 4 bases from J, the gap between germline ends came to 4 bases. CDR1 GTSNPN and CDR2 SVGIG come from the germline V gene (reference sequence). The CDR3 loop spans 10 amino acids. DNA of the CDR3: TGTGCCTGGAATGGAGAGACCCAGTACTTC. This encodes CAWNGETQYF.

J is TRBJ1-2 and V is TRBV6-5, with TRBD1 identical over 7 bases. The CDR3 length is 14 residues. In germline, CDR1 is MNHEY, CDR2 SVGAGI. V trimming: 5 bases; J trimming: 3 bases; junction bases outside the gene matches: 6. As DNA, the CDR3 is TGTGCCAGCAGTCCGGGGACAGCCGACTATGGCTACACCTTC. It is translated as CASSPGTADYGYTF.

About this clone: This CDR3 is also generated by other DNA sequences in the sample. The CDR3 bases are TGTGCCAGCAGCTTAAGGCAGGGAGCGACAGATACGCAGTATTTT. This codes for CASSLRQGATDTQYF. The chain joins TRBV7-9 to TRBJ2-3; D is possibly TRBD1 or TRBD2 (5 bases each). Germline V gene data show CDR1 as SEHNR and CDR2 as FQNEAQ (reference sequence). The CDR3 sequence is 15 residues long. The ends were cut back, 2 bases at V and 3 bases at J, with 12 bases in the middle. The whole variable domain, filled in from reference TRBV7-9 and TRBJ2-3, reads DTGVSQNPRHKITKRGQNVTFRCDPISEHNRLYWYRQTLGQGPEFLTYFQNEAQLEKSRLLSDRFSAERPKGSFSTLEIQRTEQGDSAMYLCASSLRQGATDTQYFGPGTRLTVL.

The chain is built from TRBV13 and TRBJ2-7, with D possibly being TRBD2 (5 bases). Germline assignment: CDR1 PRHDT and CDR2 FYEKMQ (reference sequence). This CDR3 is built from 11 residues. V lost 3 bases, J lost 5 bases, and 5 bases lay in between. In nucleotides, the CDR3 is TGTGCCAGCAGCTTCGGGGACGAGCAGTACTTC. Protein sequence: CASSFGDEQYF.

This clone was found a few times. CDR3 residues: CASSYQGREQFF. CDR3 sequence (DNA): TGTGCCAGCAGTTATCAGGGTAGGGAGCAGTTCTTC. The chain joins TRBV2 to TRBJ2-1; a weak D match, TRBD1 (5 bases). Trimming pared 5 bases from V and 10 bases from J, leaving 12 bases between. From germline, CDR1 is SNHLY and CDR2 FYNNEI. The CDR3 has 12 amino acids. Based on the CDR3 plus reference TRBV2 and TRBJ2-1, the full variable domain is EPEVTQTPSHQVTQMGQEVILRCVPISNHLYFYWYRQILGQKVEFLVSFYNNEISEKSEIFDDQFSVERPDGSNFTLKIRSTKLEDSAMYFCASSYQGREQFFGPGTRLTVL.

V gene TRBV9 combines with J gene TRBJ1-1; 9 nucleotides line up with TRBD1. The V gene end was trimmed by 0 bases and the J gene end by 5 bases; junction bases not matched to a gene: 5. CDR3 length: 15 amino acids. Germline V gives CDR1 SGDLS, CDR2 YYNGEE. The DNA for the CDR3 is TGTGCCAGCAGCGTAGGGGGGACAGGGAGGACTGAAGCTTTCTTT. This gives the protein CASSVGGTGRTEAFF. Full variable domain (outside the CDR3, taken from reference TRBV9 and TRBJ1-1): DSGVTQTPKHLITATGQRVTLRCSPRSGDLSVYWYQQSLDQGLQFLIQYYNGEERAKGNILERFSAQQFPDLHSELNLSSLELGDSALYFCASSVGGTGRTEAFFGQGTRLTVV.

There are a few counts of this clone. The V gene is TRBV29-1, the J gene TRBJ1-1; no definite D call. Germline V lookup: CDR1 SQVTM, CDR2 ANQGSEA. V lost 7 bases and J lost 8, with 17 bases in between. The CDR3 is 12 residues long. As DNA, the CDR3 is TGCAGCGCCGCCGGTGGTTTCGGAGAAGCTTTCTTT. Translated, it gives CSAAGGFGEAFF.

V is TRBV29-1 and J is TRBJ1-5; TRBD1 agrees at 9 bases. Unmatched junction bases numbered 8, after V lost 4 bases and J lost 10 bases. Germline V CDR1 and CDR2: SQVTM, ANQGSEA. This CDR3 comprises 13 residues. The CDR3 reads CSVGDREFSPQHF. DNA of the CDR3: TGCAGCGTTGGGGACAGGGAGTTTAGTCCCCAGCATTTT.

This chain uses TRBV30 with TRBJ2-1; TRBD2 matches at 9 bases. The germline V gene encodes CDR1 GTSNPN and CDR2 SVGIG (reference sequence). Losses at the gene ends were 4 bases for V and 6 bases for J; bases not matched to a gene: 7. This CDR3 spans 14 amino acids. CDR3 amino acids: CAWTQRGAVNEQFF. The CDR3 DNA follows: TGTGCCTGGACCCAGCGGGGGGCGGTCAATGAGCAGTTCTTC.

V is TRBV11-2 and J is TRBJ1-4, with no clear D. V was cut by 5 bases and J by 4 bases, with 11 bases left in between. Germline V CDR1 and CDR2: SGHAT, FQNNGV. This CDR3 contains 14 residues. The CDR3 loop reads CASSLLSLNEKLFF. The CDR3 nucleotides are TGTGCCAGCAGCCTCCTATCTCTTAATGAAAAACTGTTTTTT.

The V and J genes are TRBV25-1 and TRBJ1-6, with a possible D match to TRBD1 (5 bases). The CDR3 consists of 13 residues. V lost 5 bases and J lost 8, with 10 bases in between. The V gene's germline CDR1 is MGHDK and CDR2 SYGVNS. CDR3 loop: CASSMAGYSPLHF. The CDR3 DNA reads TGTGCCAGCAGTATGGCAGGGTATTCACCCCTCCACTTT.